What follows are 28 T cell receptor beta chains derived from one specimen sequenced in a study of blood T cell repertoires in COVID-19. Profiling relied on immunoSEQ multiplex PCR, and the TCRdb table lists in-frame clones only, not all of them. The top ten hold 3.2% of the sample, which has more than 400,000 clones, over 75% seen once. The sample was peripheral blood. These receptors all come from a human donor in a cohort sampled during active COVID-19.

The chain joins TRBV5-1 to TRBJ2-2; the match to TRBD2 covers 10 bases. The CDR3 has 17 residues. Looked up from germline, CDR1 is SGHRS and CDR2 is YFSETQ. V shed 5 bases, J shed 4 bases, and the junction held 11 bases outside the gene matches. The CDR3 DNA reads TGCGCCAGCAGAACCCTATTAGCGGGAGGATCCACCGGGGAGCTGTTTTTT. Translation: CASRTLLAGGSTGELFF.

The count of this clone is one. The genes are TRBV7-3 and TRBJ2-2, with unresolved D. V shed 3 bases and J shed 2 bases, with 7 bases lying between them. The CDR3 has 14 amino acids. The germline CDR1 and CDR2 sequences are SGHTA and FQGTGA. The CDR3 DNA sequence: TGTGCCAGCAGCTTCTCCTCTAACACCGGGGAGCTGTTTTTT. It yields the protein CASSFSSNTGELFF.

V is TRBV28 and J is TRBJ2-1; perhaps TRBD1 as D (6 bases). CDR1 is MDHEN and CDR2 is SYDVKM in the germline V gene. Trimming left V 7 bases short and J 4 bases short, with 17 bases between. The CDR3 contains 15 residues. In DNA form, the CDR3 reads TGTGCCAGCACCCCCCCAGGGGACGGATACAATGAGCAGTTCTTC. Its protein product is CASTPPGDGYNEQFF. Full variable domain (missing parts from reference TRBV28 and TRBJ2-1): DVKVTQSSRYLVKRTGEKVFLECVQDMDHENMFWYRQDPGLGLRLIYFSYDVKMKEKGDIPEGYSVSREKKERFSLILESASTNQTSMYLCASTPPGDGYNEQFFGPGTRLTVL.

CDR3 sequence (DNA): TGTGCCAGCAGCTTGAAACGGACACCGAACACCGGGGAGCTGTTTTTT. Amino acid sequence: CASSLKRTPNTGELFF. The genes are TRBV5-4 and TRBJ2-2, with a weak D call TRBD1 (5 bases). There are 16 residues in the CDR3. Germline-derived CDR1 and CDR2 are SGHNT and YYREEE (reference sequence). V lost 1 base and J lost 0, with 10 bases in between. The entire variable domain, with the rest obtained from reference TRBV5-4 and TRBJ2-2, is as follows: ETGVTQSPTHLIKTRGQQVTLRCSSQSGHNTVSWYQQALGQGPQFIFQYYREEENGRGNFPPRFSGLQFPNYSSELNVNALELDDSALYLCASSLKRTPNTGELFFGEGSRLTVL.

This clone was observed once. V and J are TRBV5-1 and TRBJ2-3; weak D call: TRBD1 (5 bases). CDR1 and CDR2 from the germline V gene are SGHRS and YFSETQ. Trimming shortened V by 4 bases and J by 0 bases, and 15 bases separated the two germline ends. The CDR3 is 16 amino acids. The CDR3 sequence is CASSPPDSSSTDTQYF. CDR3 sequence (DNA): TGCGCCAGCAGCCCCCCCGACAGTTCTAGCACAGATACGCAGTATTTT.

J is TRBJ2-7 and V is TRBV20-1, with D possibly being TRBD2 (7 bases). V was pared by 8 bases and J by 4 bases, with 12 bases between. The CDR3 loop spans 11 amino acids. Germline assignment: CDR1 DFQATT and CDR2 SNEGSKA (reference sequence). CDR3 sequence (DNA): TGCAGTACCGGGGGGCCTTACGAGCAGTACTTC. Translation: CSTGGPYEQYF.

The chain uses TRBV7-9 and TRBJ2-2; 8 bases line up with TRBD2. The length of the CDR3 is 15 residues. V gave up 5 bases and J gave up 3 bases; unmatched junction bases: 5. Germline V gives CDR1 SEHNR, CDR2 FQNEAQ (reference sequence). CDR3 amino acids: CASSKSGSYTGELFF. DNA of the CDR3: TGTGCCAGCAGCAAGAGCGGGAGTTACACCGGGGAGCTGTTTTTT.

This chain links TRBV28 with TRBJ1-2; 8 bases line up with TRBD1. After removal of 7 bases from V and 4 bases from J, the junction contained 8 bases not matched to a gene. CDR3 length: 14 amino acids. The germline V gene encodes CDR1 MDHEN and CDR2 SYDVKM. The CDR3 DNA reads as TGTGCCAGCACCCCGACAGGGGAGGGCTATGGCTACACCTTC. It encodes CASTPTGEGYGYTF.

Here the CDR3 DNA reads TGTGCCTGGAGTGTCTCAGATAACTATGGCTACACCTTC. It specifies CAWSVSDNYGYTF. V gene TRBV30 combines with J gene TRBJ1-2; D call uncertain. Germline lookup yields CDR1 GTSNPN and CDR2 SVGIG (reference sequence). The CDR3 is 13 amino acids. V lost 0 bases and J 1 base, leaving 6 bases between the germline ends.

This rearrangement joins TRBV29-1 to TRBJ2-3, with TRBD2 matching 11 bases. J gave up 10 bases and V 6 bases, and 18 bases lay outside the gene matches. Germline CDR1 is SQVTM and CDR2 is ANQGSEA. The CDR3 contains 16 residues. CDR3 bases: TGCAGCGTGAGGACTCAGGGACTAGCGGAGCCTGAGGCGCAGTATTTT. Encoded protein: CSVRTQGLAEPEAQYF.

The chain carries TRBV30 and TRBJ1-2, with TRBD1 as a possible D gene (6 bases). CDR1 is GTSNPN and CDR2 is SVGIG in the germline V gene (reference sequence). V was cut by 1 base and J by 13 bases, with 13 bases left in between. CDR3 length equals 11 residues. The CDR3 nucleotides read TGTGCCTGGAGTGAAGGACAGTCGGCCACCTTC. Amino acid sequence: CAWSEGQSATF.

The rearrangement links TRBV5-6 to TRBJ2-5; 10 nucleotides match TRBD2. Losses at the gene ends were 3 bases for V and 3 bases for J; bases not matched to a gene: 2. The CDR3 loop spans 14 amino acids. CDR1 SGHDT and CDR2 YYEEEE come from the germline V gene. CDR3 DNA: TGTGCCAGCAGCTCGCTAGCGGGAGAAGAGACCCAGTACTTC. This encodes CASSSLAGEETQYF.

This clone was seen once. The gene calls are TRBV4-3 and TRBJ2-3; 9 bases line up with TRBD2. With 0 bases clipped from V and 4 bases from J, the junction kept 11 bases outside the gene matches. Germline CDR1 and CDR2: LGHNA and YSLEER. The length of the CDR3 is 18 residues. CDR3 amino acids: CASSQEGATSGLPDTQYF. The CDR3 nucleotides are TGCGCCAGCAGCCAAGAGGGCGCAACTAGCGGGTTGCCAGATACGCAGTATTTT.

The genes are TRBV19 and TRBJ1-6, with no clear D. The V gene's germline CDR1 is LNHDA and CDR2 SQIVND (reference sequence). The CDR3 spans 10 residues. V gave up 10 bases and J gave up 8 bases, with 6 bases separating them. The CDR3 here is CANEDSPLHF. CDR3 DNA: TGTGCCAACGAGGATTCACCCCTCCACTTT.

This chain connects TRBV2 to TRBJ2-1; 7 positions agree with TRBD1. The length of the CDR3 is 15 residues. The junction had 4 bases not matched to a gene; V was cut back by 5 bases and J by 0 bases. Germline CDR1 and CDR2: SNHLY and FYNNEI. CDR3 bases: TGTGCCAGCAGTCCCGGGACAGTCTCCTACAATGAGCAGTTCTTC. It specifies CASSPGTVSYNEQFF.

This sequence joins TRBV2 and TRBJ1-2, with D perhaps matching TRBD1 (6 bases). The germline CDR1 and CDR2 sequences are SNHLY and FYNNEI. The germline V and J ends were trimmed by 9 bases and 4 bases, with 15 bases remaining between them. This CDR3 region has 13 residues. CDR3 region: CASATGSSYGYTF. In DNA, the CDR3 is TGTGCCAGTGCAACAGGGTCTAGCTATGGCTACACCTTC.

The chain is built from TRBV10-3 and TRBJ1-1, with no clear D. Trimming removed 3 bases at V and 0 bases at J, with 8 bases between. CDR3 length: 14 residues. Germline V gene sequence: CDR1 ENHRY, CDR2 SYGVKD. The CDR3 loop is CAISEQRVNTEAFF. CDR3 sequence (DNA): TGTGCCATCAGTGAACAGAGGGTGAACACTGAAGCTTTCTTT.

This clone was detected once. The V and J genes are TRBV4-1 and TRBJ1-1; unclear D gene. Germline loops: CDR1 MGHRA, CDR2 YSYEKL. The CDR3 contains 15 residues. The V and J ends lost 2 bases and 1 base respectively, with 11 bases between them. The CDR3 DNA follows: TGCGCCAGCAGCCAATTTTCACCGGGGAACACTGAAGCTTTCTTT. As protein: CASSQFSPGNTEAFF.

The V call is TRBV29-1, the J call TRBJ2-5; D is unresolved. CDR3 size: 11 residues. Germline assignment: CDR1 SQVTM and CDR2 ANQGSEA. The V end lost 4 bases, the J end lost 4 bases, and 7 bases lay between the germline ends. CDR3 amino acids: CSVVLLETQYF. In DNA, the CDR3 is TGCAGCGTTGTCCTACTAGAGACCCAGTACTTC.

The rearrangement joins TRBV29-1 to TRBJ1-2, with D unclear. The V end lost 3 bases, the J end lost 4 bases, and 9 bases lay between the germline ends. Germline CDR1 reads SQVTM; CDR2 reads ANQGSEA. This CDR3 is built from 12 residues. CDR3 nucleotide sequence: TGCAGCGTTGAGACAAGTGGCTATGGCTACACCTTC. This codes for CSVETSGYGYTF.

This chain connects TRBV7-3 to TRBJ2-1; a possible D gene is TRBD1 (6 bases). The CDR3 runs 13 residues. V was shortened by 5 bases and J by 4 bases, with 9 bases between the two germline ends. Germline CDR1 reads SGHTA; CDR2 reads FQGTGA. CDR3 region: CASSRGGYNEQFF. CDR3 DNA: TGTGCCAGCAGCCGAGGGGGTTACAATGAGCAGTTCTTC.

The V and J genes are TRBV24-1 and TRBJ2-1; TRBD1 matches 11 bases. This CDR3 spans 19 amino acids. J was trimmed by 0 bases and V by 3 bases; bases with no gene match: 9. In germline, CDR1 is KGHDR, CDR2 SFDVKD. In nucleotides, the CDR3 is TGTGCCACCAGTGATCCCCGGACAGGGGGCCGGAGCTCCTACAATGAGCAGTTCTTC. It codes for CATSDPRTGGRSSYNEQFF.

This rearrangement joins TRBV7-8 to TRBJ1-3; 7 nucleotides match TRBD1. The length of the CDR3 is 16 residues. Germline V gene data show CDR1 as SGHVS and CDR2 as FQNEAQ. V lost 3 bases to trimming and J lost 0 bases; unmatched junction nucleotides: 5. This chain's CDR3 is CASSFGDSRSGNTIYF. CDR3 sequence (DNA): TGTGCCAGCAGCTTTGGGGACAGCCGCTCTGGAAACACCATATATTTT.

The rearrangement joins TRBV5-1 to TRBJ1-2; D ambiguous. Trimming left V 3 bases short and J 8 bases short, with 20 bases between. There are 15 residues in the CDR3. Germline assignment: CDR1 SGHRS and CDR2 YFSETQ. The CDR3 nucleotides are TGCGCCAGCAGCTCCGAGGGAGCAGGTATGAGGGGCTACACCTTC. Amino acid sequence: CASSSEGAGMRGYTF.

CDR3 sequence reads: CASSQIGGTEAFF. The DNA for the CDR3 is TGTGCCAGCAGCCAAATAGGGGGAACTGAAGCTTTCTTT. The chain uses TRBV3-1 (or the pseudogene TRBV3-2) and TRBJ1-1, with a weak D call TRBD1 (6 bases). This CDR3 has 13 residues. Germline CDR1 reads LGHDT; CDR2 reads YNNKEL (reference sequence). V was cut by 2 bases and J by 5 bases, with 9 bases left in between.

This clone was counted once. This rearrangement joins TRBV7-6 to TRBJ2-7; TRBD2 agrees at 7 bases. Germline values: CDR1 SGHVS, CDR2 FNYEAQ. This CDR3 comprises 12 residues. The J segment lost 7 bases and the V segment lost 0 bases, leaving 0 bases of the junction unmatched. In DNA, the CDR3 is TGTGCCAGCAGCTTAGCAGCGGGGGAGCAGTACTTC. It translates to CASSLAAGEQYF.

As to this clone: Other DNA sequences in this sample translate to the same CDR3. The chain combines TRBV12-3 or TRBV12-4 with TRBJ1-1; TRBD1 agrees at 10 bases. CDR3 length equals 13 residues. V was pared by 1 base and J by 11 bases, with 4 bases of the junction left unmatched. The CDR3 DNA is TGTGCCAGCAGTTTAGGACAGGGGGCCTCGGCTTTCTTT. Its translation is CASSLGQGASAFF.

The chain couples TRBV5-5 to TRBJ1-2; TRBD1 might be the D (5 bases). CDR3 length: 14 amino acids. The V and J ends lost 4 bases and 2 bases respectively, with 12 bases between them. Germline loops: CDR1 SGHKS, CDR2 YYEKEE (reference sequence). The CDR3: CASSPTGSNYGYTF. CDR3 nucleotide sequence: TGTGCCAGCAGCCCCACAGGTTCCAACTATGGCTACACCTTC.